The present TCR beta chain was sequenced within a study of blood T cell repertoires in COVID-19. Study-level information: Sites across the United States, Italy and Spain contributed samples from acute and convalescent COVID-19. Sources were T cells, B-cell-depleted T cells, or PBMCs; the material itself was cDNA or gDNA.

Authors' methods: Using reference gene primer amplification, nucleated cell counts were estimated. Here immunoSEQ multiplex PCR was the method, and the copy in TCRdb shows in-frame clones only, minus some. V and J calls and clone size are those listed in that table; D and trimming were worked out from the DNA. The table includes about 190,000 clones, 90% detected once. The CDR3 has 12 amino acids. V was clipped by 6 bases and J by 12 bases; unmatched bases: 9. The rearrangement joins TRBV12-3 or TRBV12-4 to TRBJ1-2, with TRBD1 matching 8 bases. This clonotype was sampled from a man aged 45-65 years with acute or convalescent COVID-19. The sample was peripheral blood. The CDR3 here is CASSLGQGVDTF. CDR3 DNA: TGTGCCAGCAGCCTAGGACAGGGCGTCGACACCTTC.